These 13 T cell receptor beta chains share one sample of origin, sequenced in a study of molecular identifiers for immune sequencing clone quantification. One entry per CDR3 protein results from TCRdb running MiXCR on the PCR reads. Here the sample spans about 320,000 distinct CDR3 sequences, roughly 23% being singletons. The sample consisted of naive CD8+ T cells from blood, with Jurkat cell RNA spiked in. Subset described: FACS-sorted CD8+CD4-CCR7+CD45RA+ naive T cells. The receptor set was obtained from a human donor in good health. Some libraries in this study had Jurkat cell RNA spiked in.

A remark on this clonotype: Its ends do not fully match the called genes, so a read error is possible. This chain joins TRBV7-9 and TRBJ2-7; perhaps TRBD1 as D (6 bases). CDR1 and CDR2 (germline): SEHNR, FQNEAQ (reference sequence). The CDR3 contains 16 residues. In DNA form, the CDR3 reads TGTGCCAGCAGTGACAATACAGGGTTCGTACAAAGCGAGCGGTACTTC. Translating gives CASSDNTGFVQSERYF.

This clonotype was picked up a small number of times. The chain carries TRBV13 and TRBJ2-5, with D possibly TRBD1 on 5 matching bases. Germline CDR1 PRHDT, CDR2 FYEKMQ (reference sequence). Trimming took 2 bases from V and 1 from J, leaving 11 bases between them. There are 15 residues in the CDR3. CDR3 bases: TGTGCCAGCAGCTTAAAGGGGATTTTCCAAGAGACCCAGTACTTC. Translated, it gives CASSLKGIFQETQYF.

This clonotype appeared a single time. A much larger clone differs by one base, so this may be a read error. The chain is built from TRBV12-3 or TRBV12-4 and TRBJ2-3; possible D gene TRBD2, 7 bases. The CDR3 runs to 17 residues. The V end was cut by 6 bases, the J end by 8 bases, with 27 bases between. The CDR3 DNA reads as TGTGCCAGCAGGTTGGGTGGGGGGGGGCCAGAAGGAGGTACGCAGTATTTT. This encodes CASRLGGGGPEGGTQYF.

Concerning this clonotype: One end of the junction is discordant with germline, which a read error may explain. The chain is built from TRBV6-2 or TRBV6-3 and TRBJ2-3, with TRBD1 matching 7 bases. Per germline, CDR1 MNHEY and CDR2 SVGEGT. This CDR3 is built from 14 residues. The CDR3: CAGSYPGQTDTQYF. In DNA, the CDR3 is TGTGCCGGCAGTTACCCGGGACAGACAGATACGCAGTATTTT.

This clonotype showed up just a few times. V gene TRBV3-1 combines with J gene TRBJ2-7; TRBD1 matches at 10 bases. The CDR3 runs to 16 residues. Germline V lookup: CDR1 LGHDT, CDR2 YNNKEL (reference sequence). Trimming cost V 4 bases and J 2 bases; bases outside gene matches: 8. The CDR3 protein is CASSPETGQGAYEQYF. CDR3 in DNA: TGTGCCAGCAGCCCTGAGACCGGACAGGGGGCCTACGAGCAGTACTTC.

The chain is built from TRBV12-3 or TRBV12-4 and TRBJ2-2, with D unclear. This CDR3 comprises 14 residues. V gave up 1 base and J gave up 4 bases, with 7 bases separating them. In DNA form, the CDR3 reads TGTGCCAGCAGTTTAGGGGTGAGCACCGGGGAGCTGTTTTTT. As protein: CASSLGVSTGELFF.

This clonotype was seen repeatedly, ten times or more. The rearrangement joins TRBV14 to TRBJ2-7, with D maybe TRBD2 (5 bases). The V gene lost 1 base and the J gene lost 6 bases, with 13 bases spanning the gap. Germline assignment: CDR1 SGHDN and CDR2 FVKESK. The CDR3 runs to 14 residues. The CDR3 reads CASSQVRAAGEQYF. CDR3 sequence (DNA): TGTGCCAGCAGCCAAGTCAGAGCCGCGGGCGAGCAGTACTTC. The whole variable domain, remainder taken from reference TRBV14 and TRBJ2-7, is EAGVTQFPSHSVIEKGQTVTLRCDPISGHDNLYWYRRVMGKEIKFLLHFVKESKQDESGMPNNRFLAERTGGTYSTLKVQPAELEDSGVYFCASSQVRAAGEQYFGPGTRLTVT.

This clonotype occurred many times. This sequence joins TRBV4-3 and TRBJ2-7; 8 bases map to TRBD1. Per germline, CDR1 LGHNA and CDR2 YSLEER. The V gene end was trimmed by 3 bases and the J gene end by 4 bases; junction bases not matched to a gene: 8. This CDR3 contains 15 residues. CDR3 sequence (DNA): TGCGCCAGCAGCCACTCCGGGACAGGCGCATACGAGCAGTACTTC. It is translated as CASSHSGTGAYEQYF.

This clonotype was found many times. V usage is TRBV28 and J usage is TRBJ2-3; no definite D call. Germline lookup yields CDR1 MDHEN and CDR2 SYDVKM. The CDR3 covers 16 residues. V shed 3 bases and J shed 0 bases, with 13 bases lying between them. CDR3 bases: TGTGCCAGCAGTTTTAAGCTATCAGAGAGCACAGATACGCAGTATTTT. Translated: CASSFKLSESTDTQYF.

Of note for this clonotype: A much larger clone lies a single base off, so this may be a read error. This chain connects TRBV5-6 to TRBJ2-3; weak D call: TRBD2 (6 bases). This CDR3 has 14 residues. The germline V and J ends were trimmed by 4 bases and 4 bases, with 13 bases remaining between them. Germline V gene lookup returns CDR1 SGHDT and CDR2 YYEEEE. CDR3 DNA sequence: TGTGCCAGCAGCCTACCGGACTACGCAGATACGCAGTATTTT. Translating gives CASSLPDYADTQYF.

This clonotype was observed at least ten times. The chain joins TRBV4-3 to TRBJ2-3; TRBD2 aligns across 8 bases. The germline V gene encodes CDR1 LGHNA and CDR2 YSLEER. Trimming at V came to 3 bases and at J to 3 bases, leaving 5 bases not matched to a gene. CDR3 length: 15 amino acids. CDR3: CASSHTAGVTDTQYF. The DNA for the CDR3 is TGCGCCAGCAGCCATACAGCGGGGGTTACAGATACGCAGTATTTT.

On this clonotype: A read error may explain this, as a much larger clone is one base away. This sequence joins TRBV28 and TRBJ2-5; 11 bases agree with TRBD2. Germline V gene sequence: CDR1 MDHEN, CDR2 SYDVKM. The CDR3 totals 17 residues. CDR3 protein: CASSFSREGLAGETQCF. The DNA for the CDR3 is TGTGCCAGCAGTTTTTCTCGCGAAGGACTAGCGGGTGAGACCCAGTGCTTC.

This clonotype was recorded many times. The rearrangement uses TRBV4-3 and TRBJ2-5; possible D gene TRBD1, 5 bases. V was clipped by 1 base and J by 4 bases, with 13 bases between them. The germline V gene has CDR1 LGHNA and CDR2 YSLEER. This CDR3 is built from 15 residues. CDR3 loop: CASSQAWGSRETQYF. CDR3 nucleotides: TGCGCCAGCAGCCAAGCGTGGGGCTCGAGAGAGACCCAGTACTTC.